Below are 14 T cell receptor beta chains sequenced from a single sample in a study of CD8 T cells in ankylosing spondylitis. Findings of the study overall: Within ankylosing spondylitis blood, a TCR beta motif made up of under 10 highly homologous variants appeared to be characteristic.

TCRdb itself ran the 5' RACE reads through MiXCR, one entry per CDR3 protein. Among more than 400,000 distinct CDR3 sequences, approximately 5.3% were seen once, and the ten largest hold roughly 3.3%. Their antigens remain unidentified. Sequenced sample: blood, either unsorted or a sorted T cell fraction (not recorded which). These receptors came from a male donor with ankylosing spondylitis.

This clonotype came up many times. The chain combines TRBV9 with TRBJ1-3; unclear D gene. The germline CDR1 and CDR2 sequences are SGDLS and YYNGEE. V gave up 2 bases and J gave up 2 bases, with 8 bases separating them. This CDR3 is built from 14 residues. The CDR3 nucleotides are TGTGCCAGCAGCGTCTCTGGAACTGGAAACACCATATATTTT. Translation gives CASSVSGTGNTIYF.

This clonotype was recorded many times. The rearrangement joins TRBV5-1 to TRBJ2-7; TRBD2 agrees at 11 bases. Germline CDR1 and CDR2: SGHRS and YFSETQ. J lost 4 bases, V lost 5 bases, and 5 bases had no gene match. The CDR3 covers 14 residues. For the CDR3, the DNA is TGCGCCAGCAGGGGGACTAGCGGACATTACGAGCAGTACTTC. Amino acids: CASRGTSGHYEQYF.

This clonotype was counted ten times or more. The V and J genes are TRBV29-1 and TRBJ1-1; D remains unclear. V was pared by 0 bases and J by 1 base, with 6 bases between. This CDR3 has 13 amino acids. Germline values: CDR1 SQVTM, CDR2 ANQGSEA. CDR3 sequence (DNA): TGCAGCGTTGAAGATTCAACGAACACTGAAGCTTTCTTT. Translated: CSVEDSTNTEAFF.

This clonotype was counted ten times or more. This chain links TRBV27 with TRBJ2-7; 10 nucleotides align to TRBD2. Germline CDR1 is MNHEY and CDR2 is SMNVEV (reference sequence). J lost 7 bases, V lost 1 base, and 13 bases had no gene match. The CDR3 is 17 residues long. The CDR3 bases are TGTGCCAGCAGTTTATTTGCACTAGCGGGACCCAAGGAAGAGCAGTACTTC. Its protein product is CASSLFALAGPKEEQYF.

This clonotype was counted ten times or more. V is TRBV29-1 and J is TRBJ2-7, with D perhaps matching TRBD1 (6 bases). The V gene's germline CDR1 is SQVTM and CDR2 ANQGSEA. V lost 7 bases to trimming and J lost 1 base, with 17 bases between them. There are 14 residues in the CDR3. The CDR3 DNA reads TGCAGCGCAAGACCAGGGGTGGAGTCCTACGAGCAGTACTTC. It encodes CSARPGVESYEQYF.

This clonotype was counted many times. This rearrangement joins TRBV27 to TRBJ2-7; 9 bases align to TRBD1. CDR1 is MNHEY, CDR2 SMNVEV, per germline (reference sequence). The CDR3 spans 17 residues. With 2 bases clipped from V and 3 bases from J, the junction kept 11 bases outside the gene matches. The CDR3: CASSLQTGTGLGYEQYF. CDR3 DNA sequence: TGTGCCAGCAGTTTACAGACCGGGACAGGGTTAGGCTACGAGCAGTACTTC.

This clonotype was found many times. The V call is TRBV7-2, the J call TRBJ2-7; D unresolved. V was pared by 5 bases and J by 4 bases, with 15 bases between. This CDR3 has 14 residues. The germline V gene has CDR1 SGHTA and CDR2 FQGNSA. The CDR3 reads CASSQTSRLYEQYF. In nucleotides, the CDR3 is TGTGCCAGCAGCCAAACTTCCAGGCTTTACGAGCAGTACTTC.

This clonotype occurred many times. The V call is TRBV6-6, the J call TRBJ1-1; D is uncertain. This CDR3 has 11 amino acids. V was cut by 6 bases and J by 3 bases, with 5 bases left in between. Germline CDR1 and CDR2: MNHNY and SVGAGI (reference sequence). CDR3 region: CASRIYTEAFF. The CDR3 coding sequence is TGTGCCAGCAGGATTTACACTGAAGCTTTCTTT.

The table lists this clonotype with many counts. The chain's CDR3 is CSVARTGGQETQYF. In DNA, the CDR3 is TGCAGCGTCGCCCGGACAGGGGGGCAAGAGACCCAGTACTTC. The chain links TRBV29-1 to TRBJ2-5; 10 nucleotides match TRBD1. From germline, CDR1 is SQVTM and CDR2 ANQGSEA. This CDR3 is built from 14 residues. The trim removed 6 bases at V and 2 bases at J, leaving 6 bases unmatched.

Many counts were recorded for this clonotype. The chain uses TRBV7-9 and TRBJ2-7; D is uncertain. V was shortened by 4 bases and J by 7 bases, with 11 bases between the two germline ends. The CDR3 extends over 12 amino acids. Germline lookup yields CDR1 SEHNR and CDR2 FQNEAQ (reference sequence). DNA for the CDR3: TGTGCCAGCAGCTATCTTACTGGGGAGCAGTACTTC. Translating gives CASSYLTGEQYF.

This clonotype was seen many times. CDR3 sequence reads: CATSDFPNTGELFF. DNA of the CDR3: TGTGCCACCAGTGATTTCCCAAACACCGGGGAGCTGTTTTTT. The chain couples TRBV24-1 to TRBJ2-2; D not certain. This CDR3 is built from 14 residues. Germline V gene lookup returns CDR1 KGHDR and CDR2 SFDVKD. V lost 1 base and J 2 bases, leaving 4 bases between the germline ends.

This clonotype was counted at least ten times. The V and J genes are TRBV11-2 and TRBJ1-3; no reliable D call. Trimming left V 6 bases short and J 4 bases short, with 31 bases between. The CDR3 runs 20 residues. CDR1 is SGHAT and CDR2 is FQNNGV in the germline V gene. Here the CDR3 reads CASSPRWVAGIPAGGNTIYF. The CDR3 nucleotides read TGTGCCAGCAGTCCAAGATGGGTCGCCGGAATCCCAGCGGGAGGAAACACCATATATTTT.

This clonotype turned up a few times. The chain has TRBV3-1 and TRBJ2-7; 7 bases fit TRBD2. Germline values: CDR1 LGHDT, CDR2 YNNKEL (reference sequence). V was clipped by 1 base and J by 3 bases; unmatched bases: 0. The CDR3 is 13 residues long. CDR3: CASSQASGYEQYF. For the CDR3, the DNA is TGTGCCAGCAGCCAAGCTAGCGGCTACGAGCAGTACTTC.

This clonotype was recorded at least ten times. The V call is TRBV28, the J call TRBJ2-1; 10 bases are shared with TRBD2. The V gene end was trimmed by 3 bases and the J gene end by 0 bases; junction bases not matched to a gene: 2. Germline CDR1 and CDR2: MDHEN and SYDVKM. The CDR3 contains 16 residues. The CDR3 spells CASSFSGGSSYNEQFF. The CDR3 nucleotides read TGTGCCAGCAGTTTTAGCGGGGGGAGCTCCTACAATGAGCAGTTCTTC. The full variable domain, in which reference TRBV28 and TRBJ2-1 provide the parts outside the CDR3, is DVKVTQSSRYLVKRTGEKVFLECVQDMDHENMFWYRQDPGLGLRLIYFSYDVKMKEKGDIPEGYSVSREKKERFSLILESASTNQTSMYLCASSFSGGSSYNEQFFGPGTRLTVL.